The clone carrying this T cell receptor (beta chain) was seen ten or more times. The data originate from a study of T-cell reconstitution after alpha-beta-depleted transplantation in children. Unique molecular identifiers were used to barcode this TCRbeta library. One entry per CDR3 protein results from TCRdb running MiXCR on the PCR reads. The sample lists 230,000 or so distinct CDR3 sequences, more than 10% occurring once. V lost 5 bases and J 6 bases, leaving 12 bases between the germline ends. Germline CDR1 reads SGHTA; CDR2 reads FQGNSA. The CDR3 consists of 13 residues. The chain employs TRBV7-2 and TRBJ2-3; D remains ambiguous. The sample consisted of PBMCs from the stem cell graft donor, taken from the stem cell graft. This TCR was recovered from a human donor who donated a stem cell graft to a child with acute lymphoblastic leukemia. CDR3 loop: CASSARPVDTQYF. CDR3 nucleotides: TGTGCCAGCAGCGCTAGGCCGGTCGATACGCAGTATTTT.